Detailed here is one T cell receptor (beta chain). This sample is part of a study of blood T cell repertoires in COVID-19. Overall study context: Italy, Spain and the United States were the sources of the convalescent and acute COVID-19 samples. PBMCs, B-cell-depleted T cells, or T cells were the source of the cDNA or gDNA that made up the material.

As processed by the authors: Amplification of reference gene primers was used by the study to estimate nucleated cell counts. Profiled with immunoSEQ multiplex PCR; TCRdb holds only in-frame clones, not every one. V and J calls and clone size are given by that table; D and trimming were obtained from the DNA. The sample lists some 180,000 clones, roughly 76% occurring once. This CDR3 region has 16 residues. Trimming pared 2 bases from V and 2 bases from J, leaving 13 bases between. CDR1 is SGHDT and CDR2 is YYEEEE in the germline V gene. Seattle patients were enrolled during active infection and followed longitudinally.

The clonotype comes from a woman between 40 and 50 years old with COVID-19, enrolled during active disease. The chain carries TRBV5-6 and TRBJ2-2; D ambiguous. Material for sequencing was peripheral blood. The CDR3 DNA follows: TGTGCCAGCAGCTTCACGACTGGCGGCAACACCGGGGAGCTGTTTTTT. It encodes CASSFTTGGNTGELFF.